This passage covers 15 T cell receptor beta chains from one sample sequenced in a study of blood T cell repertoires in COVID-19. TCRdb's table, derived via immunoSEQ multiplex PCR, lists solely in-frame clones and lacks some. The sample includes a few hundred thousand clones, roughly 89% seen only once; the top ten take more than 8.5%. Sequenced sample: PBMCs or T cells enriched from blood (not recorded which). The receptors here all came from a woman in her late teens or twenties who had recovered from COVID-19.

This chain links TRBV19 with TRBJ1-6; 9 bases match TRBD1. V lost 5 bases to trimming and J lost 0 bases; unmatched junction nucleotides: 8. Germline CDR1 reads LNHDA; CDR2 reads SQIVND (reference sequence). The CDR3 has 18 amino acids. The CDR3 nucleotides read TGTGCCAGTAGTGCAAGGACAGGGGTGAGCTCCTATAATTCACCCCTCCACTTT. Amino acid sequence: CASSARTGVSSYNSPLHF.

The rearrangement joins TRBV11-3 to TRBJ1-1, with D uncertain. CDR3 length: 13 residues. The V and J ends lost 2 bases and 2 bases respectively, with 6 bases between them. Germline loops: CDR1 SGHNT, CDR2 YENEEA. The DNA of the CDR3 is TGTGCCAGCAGCTTACGGGGTAACACTGAAGCTTTCTTT. Amino acids: CASSLRGNTEAFF.

The gene calls are TRBV30 and TRBJ1-5, with 11 bases matching TRBD1. The CDR3 contains 15 residues. Trimming took 3 bases from V and 6 from J; bases not matched to a gene: 7. CDR1 GTSNPN and CDR2 SVGIG come from the germline V gene (reference sequence). For the CDR3, the DNA is TGTGCCTGGAGCTTACGGACAGGGGGCGGTCAGCCCCAGCATTTT. Encoded protein: CAWSLRTGGGQPQHF.

The V call is TRBV28, the J call TRBJ2-3, with 9 bases aligning to TRBD2. V shed 5 bases, J shed 2 bases, and the junction held 8 bases outside the gene matches. Germline assignment: CDR1 MDHEN and CDR2 SYDVKM. The CDR3 sequence is 16 residues long. The CDR3 spells CASSSRGGVYTDTQYF. The DNA for the CDR3 is TGTGCCAGCAGTAGCCGCGGGGGGGTATACACAGATACGCAGTATTTT.

The CDR3 spells CASSPQGWAGNQPQHF. The CDR3, as DNA: TGTGCCAGCAGCCCTCAGGGTTGGGCAGGTAATCAGCCCCAGCATTTT. J is TRBJ1-5 and V is TRBV5-8, with a weak D call TRBD1 (5 bases). This CDR3 is built from 16 residues. CDR1 is SGHTS, CDR2 YDEGEE, per germline. V was pared by 4 bases and J by 4 bases, with 18 bases between.

The chain has TRBV28 and TRBJ2-1; TRBD1 matches 7 bases. Trimming took 5 bases from V and 2 from J; bases not matched to a gene: 6. Per the germline V gene, CDR1 is MDHEN and CDR2 is SYDVKM. The CDR3 spans 15 residues. CDR3 protein: CASSNTGVTYNEQFF. CDR3 nucleotide sequence: TGTGCCAGCAGTAACACAGGGGTGACCTACAATGAGCAGTTCTTC.

The chain's CDR3 is CASSGGDSLYNEQFF. In nucleotides, the CDR3 is TGTGCCAGCAGTGGCGGGGACAGCTTGTACAATGAGCAGTTCTTC. The chain recombines TRBV5-8 with TRBJ2-1, with D possibly matching TRBD1 (7 bases). The CDR3 sequence is 15 residues long. Trimming removed 5 bases from V and 4 bases from J, with 16 bases in between. CDR1 SGHTS and CDR2 YDEGEE come from the germline V gene.

This chain connects TRBV9 to TRBJ2-1, with 8 bases matching TRBD2. This CDR3 is 16 amino acids long. The ends lost 4 bases at V and 2 bases at J; junction bases unmatched: 8. Germline values: CDR1 SGDLS, CDR2 YYNGEE. Here the CDR3 DNA reads TGTGCCAGCAGCTCCATGCGGGAGGAACCCTACAATGAGCAGTTCTTC. It encodes CASSSMREEPYNEQFF. Variable domain in full (rest from reference TRBV9 and TRBJ2-1): DSGVTQTPKHLITATGQRVTLRCSPRSGDLSVYWYQQSLDQGLQFLIQYYNGEERAKGNILERFSAQQFPDLHSELNLSSLELGDSALYFCASSSMREEPYNEQFFGPGTRLTVL.

The chain has TRBV7-3 and TRBJ2-3; possibly TRBD2 for D (6 bases). With 5 bases removed from V and 6 bases from J, the gap between germline ends came to 15 bases. The CDR3 is 14 amino acids. The germline gives CDR1 SGHTA, CDR2 FQGTGA. In DNA form, the CDR3 reads TGTGCCAGCAGCCCAACGACTAGAGAGGATACGCAGTATTTT. This encodes CASSPTTREDTQYF. The full variable domain, rest sourced from reference TRBV7-3 and TRBJ2-3, is GAGVSQTPSNKVTEKGKYVELRCDPISGHTALYWYRQSLGQGPEFLIYFQGTGAADDSGLPNDRFFAVRPEGSVSTLKIQRTERGDSAVYLCASSPTTREDTQYFGPGTRLTVL.

V gene TRBV7-9 combines with J gene TRBJ2-6, with D tentatively TRBD1 (5 bases). The CDR3 consists of 16 residues. Germline V CDR1 and CDR2: SEHNR, FQNEAQ (reference sequence). V lost 5 bases, J lost 4 bases, and 15 bases lay in between. The CDR3 sequence: CASSVTGLRGANVLTF. Written as DNA, the CDR3 is TGTGCCAGCAGCGTTACAGGCTTGAGGGGGGCCAACGTCCTGACTTTC. The whole variable domain, filled in from reference TRBV7-9 and TRBJ2-6, reads DTGVSQNPRHKITKRGQNVTFRCDPISEHNRLYWYRQTLGQGPEFLTYFQNEAQLEKSRLLSDRFSAERPKGSFSTLEIQRTEQGDSAMYLCASSVTGLRGANVLTFGAGSRLTVL.

The V gene is TRBV7-9, the J gene TRBJ1-1, with D unresolved. This CDR3 has 12 amino acids. From germline, CDR1 is SEHNR and CDR2 FQNEAQ (reference sequence). The V and J ends lost 2 bases and 3 bases respectively, with 4 bases between them. Here the CDR3 reads CASSLQDTEAFF. For the CDR3, the DNA is TGTGCCAGCAGCTTACAGGACACTGAAGCTTTCTTT.

In this sample, this clone turned up once. The V gene is TRBV5-1, the J gene TRBJ2-1; 11 positions agree with TRBD1. CDR3 length: 15 residues. Germline trimming cut 0 bases from V and 7 bases from J; bases unmatched to any gene: 3. Per the germline V gene, CDR1 is SGHRS and CDR2 is YFSETQ. The CDR3 loop reads CASSLGGQGANEQFF. For the CDR3, the DNA is TGCGCCAGCAGCTTGGGAGGACAGGGGGCGAATGAGCAGTTCTTC.

This chain links TRBV7-9 with TRBJ1-4; D might be TRBD1 (5 bases). Germline V gives CDR1 SEHNR, CDR2 FQNEAQ (reference sequence). There are 16 residues in the CDR3. V was trimmed by 0 bases and J by 0 bases, leaving 8 bases between them. CDR3 sequence (DNA): TGTGCCAGCAGCTTAGCGGTCAGGGCAACTAATGAAAAACTGTTTTTT. As protein: CASSLAVRATNEKLFF.

This chain uses TRBV6-6 with TRBJ1-5; a weak D match, TRBD1 (6 bases). V was cut by 5 bases and J by 0 bases, with 17 bases left in between. The CDR3 has 17 residues. CDR1 MNHNY and CDR2 SVGAGI come from the germline V gene (reference sequence). CDR3 loop: CASSRFSGTYSNQPQHF. The CDR3 coding sequence is TGTGCCAGCAGTCGGTTTTCCGGGACATATAGCAATCAGCCCCAGCATTTT.

J is TRBJ2-1 and V is TRBV14; TRBD1 is a possible D gene (6 bases). The germline V gene has CDR1 SGHDN and CDR2 FVKESK. Trimming removed 1 base from V and 15 bases from J, with 19 bases in between. The CDR3 covers 14 residues. Here the CDR3 DNA reads TGTGCCAGCAGCCAAGGGGAAGGGGGATCACTCTGGTTCTTC. The encoded protein is CASSQGEGGSLWFF.